This TCR beta chain was recovered during a study of regulatory T cells in long-lasting Graves disease. Regarding time point: newly diagnosed GD, antithyroid drugs for less than 3 months. Construction of the TCR library relied on RNA isolated from PBMCs. Study-level points and caveats: Peripheral blood was the sole material, not thyroid tissue.

Arm-PCR with iRepertoire HTBI primers amplified the CDR3 regions for these TCR beta libraries. TCRdb independently ran MiXCR on the multiplex PCR reads; one entry per CDR3 protein. The sample consists of about 430,000 distinct CDR3 sequences, 14% to 15% of them appearing once. This clonotype has ten or more counts. Antigen unknown. The sample was also reused in another study, on T cells in Graves' hyperthyroidism and ophthalmopathy.

This TCR was sampled from a woman between 40 and 55 years old with Graves disease. Source: peripheral blood mononuclear cells (PBMCs), taken at new diagnosis, from a patient treated with antithyroid drugs.

The CDR3: CASMVLADFYNEQFF. The CDR3 DNA reads as TGTGCCAGCATGGTGTTAGCGGACTTCTACAATGAGCAGTTCTTC. This chain links TRBV6-1 with TRBJ2-1, with a weak D call TRBD2 (6 bases). This CDR3 has 15 amino acids. Trimming removed 7 bases at V and 3 bases at J, with 16 bases between. The germline V gene encodes CDR1 MNHNS and CDR2 SASEGT.